Following are 6 T cell receptor beta chains from one sample sequenced in a study of blood T cell repertoires in COVID-19. Measured with immunoSEQ multiplex PCR; TCRdb has only the in-frame clones, and not every one. The table shows around 250,000 clones, with roughly 80% occurring only once. The source material was peripheral blood. Source of these receptors: a young woman with acute or convalescent COVID-19.

The rearrangement links TRBV6-5 to TRBJ2-7; TRBD1 matches 7 bases. The germline CDR1 and CDR2 sequences are MNHEY and SVGAGI. The trim removed 6 bases at V and 0 bases at J, leaving 8 bases unmatched. The length of the CDR3 is 15 residues. The CDR3 DNA reads as TGTGCCAGCAGCCCAGACAGGGTCCCCTCCTACGAGCAGTACTTC. This encodes CASSPDRVPSYEQYF.

The V and J genes are TRBV30 and TRBJ2-7; 9 bases are a match to TRBD1. In germline, CDR1 is GTSNPN, CDR2 SVGIG (reference sequence). The CDR3 is 16 residues long. V was clipped by 0 bases and J by 5 bases; unmatched bases: 11. The CDR3 here is CAWSVLGRDRVHEQYF. The CDR3 DNA reads as TGTGCCTGGAGTGTACTTGGTCGGGACAGGGTCCACGAGCAGTACTTC.

This sequence joins TRBV18 and TRBJ1-1; TRBD1 matches at 10 bases. Germline CDR1 KGHSH, CDR2 LQKENI. The length of the CDR3 is 18 residues. V shed 6 bases, J shed 0 bases, and the junction held 13 bases outside the gene matches. The CDR3 protein is CASSQDRGSWGLNTEAFF. The DNA for the CDR3 is TGTGCCAGCTCCCAGGACAGGGGGAGTTGGGGGCTGAACACTGAAGCTTTCTTT.

V usage is TRBV5-1 and J usage is TRBJ1-5; 9 positions match TRBD1. Trimming at V came to 3 bases and at J to 4 bases, leaving 2 bases not matched to a gene. The CDR3 is 14 amino acids. The germline V gene encodes CDR1 SGHRS and CDR2 YFSETQ. CDR3 coding DNA: TGCGCCAGCAGCTGGGGGACAGGGAATCAGCCCCAGCATTTT. Its protein product is CASSWGTGNQPQHF.

This clone came up a few times. The rearrangement links TRBV20-1 to TRBJ1-5; 7 bases agree with TRBD1. Germline CDR1 and CDR2: DFQATT and SNEGSKA (reference sequence). The CDR3 length is 16 residues. V lost 3 bases to trimming and J lost 1 base; unmatched junction nucleotides: 9. The CDR3 nucleotides read TGCAGTGCTAGTCCTTTACAGGGGAGCAGCAATCAGCCCCAGCATTTT. Translated, it gives CSASPLQGSSNQPQHF.

This clone appeared a few times. The chain uses TRBV5-1 and TRBJ1-3; D might be TRBD1 (5 bases). CDR1 is SGHRS, CDR2 YFSETQ, per germline. V lost 4 bases, J lost 5 bases, and 13 bases lay in between. CDR3 size: 14 residues. CDR3 sequence: CASSPQGYRNTIYF. The CDR3, as DNA: TGCGCCAGCAGCCCCCAGGGTTACAGAAACACCATATATTTT.